These 14 T cell receptor beta chains originate from one sample sequenced in a study of blood T cells in healthy people across ages. Primers used in a second PCR of roughly 7 to 11 cycles were a sample-barcoded 5' primer and a J-beta primer mix. TCRdb analysed the 5' RACE reads with MiXCR anew, one entry per CDR3 protein. The repertoire holds about 780,000 distinct CDR3 sequences, with about 47% as singletons. Sample: blood. Receptor source: a man of 80 years or more in good health.

This clonotype was found once. Since a much larger clone is just one base distant, this may be a read error. V is TRBV29-1 and J is TRBJ2-7; TRBD2 matches 7 bases. V trimming: 6 bases; J trimming: 7 bases; junction bases outside the gene matches: 21. Germline values: CDR1 SQVTM, CDR2 ANQGSEA. The CDR3 length is 16 residues. CDR3 in amino acids: CSVVHPGGGSSNEQYF. CDR3 sequence (DNA): TGCAGCGTAGTTCATCCGGGCGGCGGGAGCTCCAATGAGCAGTACTTC.

The chain combines TRBV24-1 with TRBJ2-5; D is unresolved. CDR3 length equals 15 residues. From germline, CDR1 is KGHDR and CDR2 SFDVKD. V lost 4 bases, J lost 1 base, and 12 bases lay in between. CDR3 sequence: CATSEGQIIQETQYF. DNA of the CDR3: TGTGCCACCAGTGAAGGGCAGATTATCCAAGAGACCCAGTACTTC.

The chain employs TRBV2 and TRBJ2-1; TRBD2 matches 8 bases. V trimming: 5 bases; J trimming: 2 bases; junction bases outside the gene matches: 5. This CDR3 is 15 amino acids long. Germline CDR1 and CDR2: SNHLY and FYNNEI. The CDR3 sequence is CASSWDSGTYNEQFF. CDR3 sequence (DNA): TGTGCCAGCAGTTGGGATAGCGGGACCTACAATGAGCAGTTCTTC.

This chain uses TRBV20-1 with TRBJ2-1; 7 bases line up with TRBD2. This CDR3 has 14 amino acids. Germline V gives CDR1 DFQATT, CDR2 SNEGSKA (reference sequence). V was clipped by 6 bases and J by 16 bases; unmatched bases: 21. The CDR3 loop reads CSALTGGSRETQFF. CDR3 bases: TGCAGTGCCCTGACGGGGGGTAGTAGGGAGACCCAATTCTTC.

The chain joins TRBV29-1 to TRBJ2-5; D is ambiguous. The CDR3 consists of 13 residues. From germline, CDR1 is SQVTM and CDR2 ANQGSEA. Trimming removed 0 bases at V and 5 bases at J, with 10 bases between. The CDR3 here is CSVEELTRETQYF. CDR3 coding DNA: TGCAGCGTTGAAGAATTGACCCGGGAGACCCAGTACTTC.

The chain is built from TRBV12-3 or TRBV12-4 and TRBJ2-3; D not resolved. The V end was cut by 8 bases, the J end by 4 bases, with 19 bases between. The CDR3 is 15 residues long. The CDR3 region is CASFPDAVYSDTQYF. CDR3 sequence (DNA): TGTGCCAGCTTCCCCGACGCGGTTTATTCAGATACGCAGTATTTT.

The chain carries TRBV11-1 and TRBJ2-5, with D perhaps TRBD1 (6 bases). The germline V gene has CDR1 SGHAT and CDR2 FQDESV (reference sequence). Between the trimmed V and J ends, which lost 4 bases and 1 base, there was a span of 19 bases. This CDR3 spans 17 amino acids. The CDR3: CASSSLRVQGSQETQYF. CDR3 nucleotide sequence: TGTGCCAGCAGCTCACTCAGAGTACAGGGTAGCCAAGAGACCCAGTACTTC.

This clonotype turned up a few times. V usage is TRBV6-2 or TRBV6-3 and J usage is TRBJ2-3; D perhaps matches TRBD2 (5 bases). Germline V gene sequence: CDR1 MNHEY, CDR2 SVGEGT. The V gene lost 0 bases and the J gene lost 2 bases, with 15 bases spanning the gap. The length of the CDR3 is 17 residues. Here the CDR3 DNA reads TGTGCCAGCAGTTACTCCTTGGATGGACTTTCCACAGATACGCAGTATTTT. This codes for CASSYSLDGLSTDTQYF.

This clonotype was recorded only once. The V gene is TRBV29-1, the J gene TRBJ2-1, with TRBD2 matching over 7 bases. CDR1 and CDR2 from the germline V gene are SQVTM and ANQGSEA. Germline trimming cut 7 bases from V and 7 bases from J; bases unmatched to any gene: 13. The CDR3 is 14 amino acids. This CDR3 reads CSDAGVRGFNEQFF. The DNA for the CDR3 is TGCAGCGACGCGGGAGTTCGGGGTTTTAATGAGCAGTTCTTC.

The V call is TRBV27, the J call TRBJ2-7, with 8 bases identical to TRBD2. Germline V gives CDR1 MNHEY, CDR2 SMNVEV (reference sequence). V lost 5 bases to trimming and J lost 4 bases; unmatched junction nucleotides: 10. The CDR3 is made up of 15 amino acids. The CDR3 protein is CASSTEAGGDYEQYF. The CDR3 region has the DNA TGTGCCAGCAGTACCGAGGCGGGAGGCGATTACGAGCAGTACTTC.

This clonotype was recorded a few times. The J gene is TRBJ2-6, the V gene TRBV30; D unresolved. The CDR3 extends over 16 amino acids. Deletions cut 4 bases from V and 2 bases from J, with 15 bases between. Germline CDR1 reads GTSNPN; CDR2 reads SVGIG (reference sequence). CDR3 in amino acids: CAWTDGILPGANVLTF. CDR3 bases: TGTGCCTGGACTGATGGCATTCTACCTGGGGCCAACGTCCTGACTTTC.

This clonotype was observed once. In DNA form, the CDR3 reads TGTGCCAGCAGTCGCTCGGGGAGGGTTAGTGAAGCTTTCTTT. This translates into CASSRSGRVSEAFF. The chain joins TRBV7-2 to TRBJ1-1; D uncertain. V lost 6 bases, J lost 7 bases, and 18 bases lay in between. Germline V gives CDR1 SGHTA, CDR2 FQGNSA. The CDR3 length is 14 residues.

This clonotype came up a few times. The J gene is TRBJ2-3, the V gene TRBV9; weak D call: TRBD2 (5 bases). This CDR3 has 14 amino acids. Germline CDR1 reads SGDLS; CDR2 reads YYNGEE. Trimming stripped 3 bases from V and 0 bases from J, with 8 bases between. CDR3 amino acids: CASSEGVSTDTQYF. CDR3 nucleotide sequence: TGTGCCAGCAGCGAGGGAGTTAGCACAGATACGCAGTATTTT. The full variable domain, with the rest looked up from reference TRBV9 and TRBJ2-3, is DSGVTQTPKHLITATGQRVTLRCSPRSGDLSVYWYQQSLDQGLQFLIQYYNGEERAKGNILERFSAQQFPDLHSELNLSSLELGDSALYFCASSEGVSTDTQYFGPGTRLTVL.

The V and J genes are TRBV28 and TRBJ2-4; D remains unclear. The end of the DNA is better explained by TRBJ2-5, so the J call may be wrong. CDR1 and CDR2 (germline): MDHEN, SYDVKM. The CDR3 totals 15 residues. CDR3 coding DNA: TGTGCCAGCAGTTTATCGCCGGTGGTTCAAGAGACCCAGTACTTC. Its protein product is CASSLSPVVQETQYF.